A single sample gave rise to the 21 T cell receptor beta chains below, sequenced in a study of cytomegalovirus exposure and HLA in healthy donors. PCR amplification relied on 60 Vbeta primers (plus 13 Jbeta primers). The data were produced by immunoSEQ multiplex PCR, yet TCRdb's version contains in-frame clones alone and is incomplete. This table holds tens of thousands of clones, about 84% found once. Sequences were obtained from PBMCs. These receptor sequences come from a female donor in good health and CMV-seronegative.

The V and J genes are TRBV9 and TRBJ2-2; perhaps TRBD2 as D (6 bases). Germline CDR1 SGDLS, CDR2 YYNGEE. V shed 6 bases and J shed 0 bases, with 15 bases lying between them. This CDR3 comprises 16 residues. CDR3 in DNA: TGTGCCAGCATCATTTATGGGGGGACGAACACCGGGGAGCTGTTTTTT. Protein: CASIIYGGTNTGELFF.

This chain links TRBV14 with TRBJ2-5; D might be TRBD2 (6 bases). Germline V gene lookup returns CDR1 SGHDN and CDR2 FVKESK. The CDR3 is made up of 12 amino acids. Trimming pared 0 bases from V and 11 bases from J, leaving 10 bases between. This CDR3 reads CASSQDWGEQYF. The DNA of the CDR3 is TGTGCCAGCAGCCAAGACTGGGGGGAGCAGTACTTC.

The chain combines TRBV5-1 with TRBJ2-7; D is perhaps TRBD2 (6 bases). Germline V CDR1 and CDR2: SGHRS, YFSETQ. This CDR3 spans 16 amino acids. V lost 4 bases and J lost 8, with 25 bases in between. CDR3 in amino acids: CASSVGTRFLDIKQYF. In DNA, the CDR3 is TGCGCCAGCAGCGTCGGGACTCGGTTTTTGGATATTAAGCAGTACTTC.

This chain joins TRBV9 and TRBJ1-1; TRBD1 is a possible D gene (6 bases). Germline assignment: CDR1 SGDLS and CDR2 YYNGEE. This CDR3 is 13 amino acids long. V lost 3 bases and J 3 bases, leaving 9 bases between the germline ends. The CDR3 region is CASSDNRDTEAFF. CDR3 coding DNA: TGTGCCAGCAGCGATAACAGGGACACTGAAGCTTTCTTT. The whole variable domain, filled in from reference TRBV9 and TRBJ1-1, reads DSGVTQTPKHLITATGQRVTLRCSPRSGDLSVYWYQQSLDQGLQFLIQYYNGEERAKGNILERFSAQQFPDLHSELNLSSLELGDSALYFCASSDNRDTEAFFGQGTRLTVV.

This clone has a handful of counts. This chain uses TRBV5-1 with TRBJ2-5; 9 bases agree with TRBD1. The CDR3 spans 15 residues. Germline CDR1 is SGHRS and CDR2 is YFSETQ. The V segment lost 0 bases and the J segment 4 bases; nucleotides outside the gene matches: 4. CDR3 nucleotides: TGCGCCAGCAGCTTGGGGACAGGGGTTGGAGAGACCCAGTACTTC. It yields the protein CASSLGTGVGETQYF.

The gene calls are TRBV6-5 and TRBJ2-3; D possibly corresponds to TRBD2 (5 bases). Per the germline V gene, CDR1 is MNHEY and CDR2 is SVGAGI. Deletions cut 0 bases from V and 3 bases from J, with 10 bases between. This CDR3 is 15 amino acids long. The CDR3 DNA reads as TGTGCCAGCAGTTACTCCCCGAGGAGGACAGATACGCAGTATTTT. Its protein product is CASSYSPRRTDTQYF.

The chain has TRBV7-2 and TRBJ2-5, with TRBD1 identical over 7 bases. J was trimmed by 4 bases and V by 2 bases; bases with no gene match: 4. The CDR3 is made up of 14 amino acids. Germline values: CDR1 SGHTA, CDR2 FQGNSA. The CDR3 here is CASSLRGRRETQYF. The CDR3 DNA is TGTGCCAGCAGCTTAAGGGGGCGTCGAGAGACCCAGTACTTC.

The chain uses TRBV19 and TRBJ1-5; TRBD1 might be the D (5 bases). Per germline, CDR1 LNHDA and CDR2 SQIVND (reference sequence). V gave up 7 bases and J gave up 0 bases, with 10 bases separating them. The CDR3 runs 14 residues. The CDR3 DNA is TGTGCCAGTATCGGGGGATATAGCAATCAGCCCCAGCATTTT. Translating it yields CASIGGYSNQPQHF.

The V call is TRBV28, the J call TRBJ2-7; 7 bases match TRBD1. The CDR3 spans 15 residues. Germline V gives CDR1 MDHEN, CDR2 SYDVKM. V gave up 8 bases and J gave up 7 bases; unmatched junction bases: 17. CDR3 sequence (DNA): TGTGCCAGCCATTCCGGACAGGCTCCAAGTAGGGAGCAGTACTTC. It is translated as CASHSGQAPSREQYF.

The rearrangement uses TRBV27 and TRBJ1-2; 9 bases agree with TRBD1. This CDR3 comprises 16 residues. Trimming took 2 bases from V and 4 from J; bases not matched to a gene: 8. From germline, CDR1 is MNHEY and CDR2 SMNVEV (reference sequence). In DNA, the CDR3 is TGTGCCAGCAGTTTACTTCCGGGACAGGGTAGCTATGGCTACACCTTC. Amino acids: CASSLLPGQGSYGYTF.

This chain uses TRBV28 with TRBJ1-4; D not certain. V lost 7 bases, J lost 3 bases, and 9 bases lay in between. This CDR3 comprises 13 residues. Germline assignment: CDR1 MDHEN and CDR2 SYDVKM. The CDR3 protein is CASNGGANEKLFF. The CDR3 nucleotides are TGTGCCAGCAACGGCGGCGCTAATGAAAAACTGTTTTTT. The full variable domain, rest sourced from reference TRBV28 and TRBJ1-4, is DVKVTQSSRYLVKRTGEKVFLECVQDMDHENMFWYRQDPGLGLRLIYFSYDVKMKEKGDIPEGYSVSREKKERFSLILESASTNQTSMYLCASNGGANEKLFFGSGTQLSVL.

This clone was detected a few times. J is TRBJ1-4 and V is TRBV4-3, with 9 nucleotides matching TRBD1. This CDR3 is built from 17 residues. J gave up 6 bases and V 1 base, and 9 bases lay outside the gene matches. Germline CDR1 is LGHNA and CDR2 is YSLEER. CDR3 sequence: CASSQGVPGTGYEKLFF. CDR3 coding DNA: TGCGCCAGCAGCCAAGGGGTCCCGGGGACAGGGTATGAAAAACTGTTTTTT.

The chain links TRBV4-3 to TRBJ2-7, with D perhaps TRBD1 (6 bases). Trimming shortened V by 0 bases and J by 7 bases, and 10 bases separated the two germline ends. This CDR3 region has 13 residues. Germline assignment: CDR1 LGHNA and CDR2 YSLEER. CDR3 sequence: CASSQEGHQEQYF. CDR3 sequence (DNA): TGCGCCAGCAGCCAAGAGGGACACCAAGAGCAGTACTTC.

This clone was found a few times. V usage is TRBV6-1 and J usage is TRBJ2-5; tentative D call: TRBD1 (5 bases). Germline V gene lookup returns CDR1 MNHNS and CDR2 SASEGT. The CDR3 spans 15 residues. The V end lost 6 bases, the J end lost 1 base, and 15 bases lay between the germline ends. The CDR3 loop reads CASRIRQIPQETQYF. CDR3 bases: TGTGCCAGCAGAATCAGACAGATACCCCAAGAGACCCAGTACTTC.

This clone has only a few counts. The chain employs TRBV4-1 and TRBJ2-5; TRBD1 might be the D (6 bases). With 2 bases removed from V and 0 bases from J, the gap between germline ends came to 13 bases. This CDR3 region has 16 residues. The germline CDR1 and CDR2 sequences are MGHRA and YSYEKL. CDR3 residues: CASSQIGGKNQETQYF. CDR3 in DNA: TGCGCCAGCAGCCAAATAGGGGGAAAAAACCAAGAGACCCAGTACTTC.

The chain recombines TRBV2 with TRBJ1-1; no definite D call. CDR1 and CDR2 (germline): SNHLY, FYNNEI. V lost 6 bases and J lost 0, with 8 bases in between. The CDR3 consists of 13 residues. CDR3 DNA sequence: TGTGCCAGCAGACAGCTCATGAACACTGAAGCTTTCTTT. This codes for CASRQLMNTEAFF.

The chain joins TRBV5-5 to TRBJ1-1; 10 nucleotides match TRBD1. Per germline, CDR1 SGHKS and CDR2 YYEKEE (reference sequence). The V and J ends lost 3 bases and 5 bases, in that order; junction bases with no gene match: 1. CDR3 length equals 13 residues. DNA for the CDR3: TGTGCCAGCAGCTGGACAGGGGGGACTGAAGCTTTCTTT. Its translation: CASSWTGGTEAFF.

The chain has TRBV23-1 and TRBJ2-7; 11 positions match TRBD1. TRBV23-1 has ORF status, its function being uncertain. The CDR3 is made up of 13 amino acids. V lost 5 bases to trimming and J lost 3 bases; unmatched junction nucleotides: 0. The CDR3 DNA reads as TGCGCCAGCAGTGGGACAGGGGGCTACGAGCAGTACTTC. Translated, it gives CASSGTGGYEQYF.

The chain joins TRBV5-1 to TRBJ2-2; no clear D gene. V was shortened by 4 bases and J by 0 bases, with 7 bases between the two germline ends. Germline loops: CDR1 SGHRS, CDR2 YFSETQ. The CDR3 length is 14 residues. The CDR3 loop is CASSVQTNTGELFF. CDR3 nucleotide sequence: TGCGCCAGCAGCGTACAAACGAACACCGGGGAGCTGTTTTTT.

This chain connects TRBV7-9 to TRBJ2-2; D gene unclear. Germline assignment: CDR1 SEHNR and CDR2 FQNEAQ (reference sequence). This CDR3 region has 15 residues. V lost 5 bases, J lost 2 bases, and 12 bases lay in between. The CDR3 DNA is TGTGCCAGCAGCCGATCTGGCTCTAACACCGGGGAGCTGTTTTTT. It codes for CASSRSGSNTGELFF.

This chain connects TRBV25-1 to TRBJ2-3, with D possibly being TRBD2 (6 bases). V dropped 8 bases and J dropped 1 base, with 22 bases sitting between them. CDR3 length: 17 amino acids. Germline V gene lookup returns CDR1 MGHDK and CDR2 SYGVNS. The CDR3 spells CASGISGPGGGTDTQYF. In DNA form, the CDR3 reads TGTGCCAGCGGCATCTCGGGCCCCGGAGGGGGCACAGATACGCAGTATTTT.